These T cell receptor beta chains were read from a single sample in a study of T cells in Graves' hyperthyroidism and ophthalmopathy. TCRdb fed the multiplex PCR reads into MiXCR, producing one record per CDR3 protein. This repertoire shows around 380,000 distinct CDR3 sequences, approximately 15% found once; its top ten account for 20%. The material sequenced was blood. Receptor source: a man aged 25 to 45 with Graves' hyperthyroidism that later progressed to Graves' ophthalmopathy. Both conserved end residues are part of each CDR3.

TRBJ1-5 TRBV4-1 CASSQGHHSNQPQHF
TRBJ2-1 TRBV7-3 CASSSGPAGGRDEQFF
TRBJ2-2 TRBV5-1 CASKPGQGDTGELFF
TRBJ1-2 TRBV5-1 CASSLSPGNYGYTF
TRBJ1-6 TRBV11-3 CASSRQGPNNSPLHF
TRBJ2-7 TRBV12-3/TRBV12-4 CASRPGLPLGEQYF
TRBJ2-1 TRBV7-9 CASSPGDFPYNEQFF
TRBJ2-2 TRBV29-1 CSVLGERGFTGELFF
TRBJ2-7 TRBV9 CASSKWDRDYEQYF
TRBJ1-1 TRBV2 CASNLGTGGWTEAFF
TRBJ1-5 TRBV24-1 CATSDGGDTQHF
TRBJ2-1 TRBV29-1 CSVEVSAYNEQFF
TRBJ1-1 TRBV7-8 CASSFLSDTEAFF
TRBJ2-7 TRBV6-1 CASRPGGHYEQYF
TRBJ2-5 TRBV3-1 CASSQLSWQETQYF
TRBJ2-7 TRBV11-3 CASSPQTGVNEQYF
TRBJ2-1 TRBV7-3 CASSLLAGLYNEQFF
TRBJ1-5 TRBV5-5 CASSLEGLHQPQHF
TRBJ2-1 TRBV12-3/TRBV12-4 CASSPSSGGYYEQFF
TRBJ1-5 TRBV7-9 CASSLGGPRGQPQHF
TRBJ2-1 TRBV28 CASSPPGQGFNEQFF
TRBJ2-5 TRBV2 CASSKGLQETQYF
TRBJ2-1 TRBV5-5 CASSLVQNRYNEQFF
TRBJ2-1 TRBV12-3/TRBV12-4 CASSLVLAGDYNEQFF
TRBJ2-7 TRBV2 CASSSGTSGGLHYEQYF
TRBJ2-7 TRBV6-1 CASRVSYEQYF
TRBJ1-5 TRBV7-4 CASRRQESNQPQHF
TRBJ2-1 TRBV12-3/TRBV12-4 CASSLGPGHNEQFF
TRBJ1-6 TRBV3-1 CASSQGGGHYNSPLHF
TRBJ1-1 TRBV28 CASSLGLNTEAFF
TRBJ2-1 TRBV14 CASSQDRQVYSYNEQFF
TRBJ2-1 TRBV6-1 CASSEGQLVRNEQFF
TRBJ1-2 TRBV6-5 CASSYGAENYGYTF
TRBJ1-5 TRBV20-1 CSARPGPDYNNQPQHF
TRBJ1-1 TRBV2 CASQKGFTEAFF
TRBJ1-1 TRBV12-3/TRBV12-4 CASSPRGSANTEAFF
TRBJ2-1 TRBV6-2/TRBV6-3 CASRPLAGSNYNEQFF
TRBJ2-5 TRBV24-1 CATSVPSGGAHQETQYF
TRBJ2-3 TRBV12-3/TRBV12-4 CASSPSSAQLTDTQYF
TRBJ1-1 TRBV12-3/TRBV12-4 CASRPRGTGSMNTEAFF
TRBJ2-3 TRBV20-1 CSAPKGVSDTQYF
TRBJ2-3 TRBV24-1 CATSDLTADTDTQYF
TRBJ1-1 TRBV19 CASSMPPGGRGAFF
TRBJ2-7 TRBV5-1 CASSSQGGRYEQYF
TRBJ1-4 TRBV7-9 CASSLAGGGEKLFF
TRBJ1-4 TRBV12-3/TRBV12-4 CASSFGTGHEKLFF
TRBJ2-5 TRBV2 CASKRGRNQETQYF
TRBJ1-1 TRBV4-1 CASSQDPPTPRDTEAFF
TRBJ1-1 TRBV18 CASSPRTGGRNTEAFF
TRBJ2-7 TRBV2 CASSESQGRREQYF
TRBJ1-1 TRBV7-9 CASSRGGNTEAFF
TRBJ1-6 TRBV6-6 CASSYWAGENSPLHF
TRBJ1-2 TRBV20-1 CSARWRGDDRPINYGYTF
TRBJ2-3 TRBV2 CASRRLAGFTDTQYF
TRBJ1-5 TRBV28 CASSRDMARLSRNQPQHF
TRBJ1-1 TRBV10-3 CAISEVGQGAVEAFF
TRBJ2-7 TRBV7-9 CASSRQGDEQYF
TRBJ2-3 TRBV27 CASSFSTSGGARDTQYF
TRBJ2-2 TRBV7-8 CASSLQGFANTGELFF
TRBJ2-1 TRBV15 CATSRARGSNEQFF